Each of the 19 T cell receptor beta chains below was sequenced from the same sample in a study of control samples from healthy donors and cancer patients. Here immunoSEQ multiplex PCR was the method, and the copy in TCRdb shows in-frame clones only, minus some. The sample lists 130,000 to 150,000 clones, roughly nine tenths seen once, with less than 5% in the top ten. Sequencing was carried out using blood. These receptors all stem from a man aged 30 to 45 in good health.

The CDR3: CASSLEGLEGFYEQYF. The CDR3 nucleotides are TGTGCCAGCAGCTTGGAGGGGCTCGAGGGGTTCTACGAGCAGTACTTC. The chain couples TRBV5-5 to TRBJ2-7; D could derive from TRBD1 or TRBD2 (5 bases each). Germline V CDR1 and CDR2: SGHKS, YYEKEE (reference sequence). CDR3 length equals 16 residues. The germline V and J ends were trimmed by 0 bases and 3 bases, with 16 bases remaining between them.

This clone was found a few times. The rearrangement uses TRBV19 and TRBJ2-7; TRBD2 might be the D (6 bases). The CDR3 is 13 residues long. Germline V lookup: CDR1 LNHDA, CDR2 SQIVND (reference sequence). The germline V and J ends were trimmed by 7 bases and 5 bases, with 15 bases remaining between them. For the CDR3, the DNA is TGTGCCAGTATGTCCGGGGGAGACGACGAGCAGTACTTC. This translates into CASMSGGDDEQYF.

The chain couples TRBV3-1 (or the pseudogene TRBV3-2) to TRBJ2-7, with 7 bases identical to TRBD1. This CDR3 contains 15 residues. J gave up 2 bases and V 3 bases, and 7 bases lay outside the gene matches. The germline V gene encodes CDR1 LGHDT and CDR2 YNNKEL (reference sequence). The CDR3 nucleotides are TGTGCCAGCAGCCAGGGGACAGTCGGCCCCTACGAGCAGTACTTC. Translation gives CASSQGTVGPYEQYF.

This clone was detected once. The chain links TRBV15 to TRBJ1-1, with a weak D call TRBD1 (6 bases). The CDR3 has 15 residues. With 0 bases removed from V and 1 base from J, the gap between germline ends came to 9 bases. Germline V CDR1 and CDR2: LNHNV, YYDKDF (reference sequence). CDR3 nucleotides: TGTGCCACCAGCAGAGAGGGACATTCGAACACTGAAGCTTTCTTT. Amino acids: CATSREGHSNTEAFF.

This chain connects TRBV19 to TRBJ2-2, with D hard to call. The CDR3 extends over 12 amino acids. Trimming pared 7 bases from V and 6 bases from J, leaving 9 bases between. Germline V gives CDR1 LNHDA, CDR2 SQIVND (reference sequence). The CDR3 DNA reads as TGTGCCAGTAAAATTGGCGCCGGGGAGCTGTTTTTT. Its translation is CASKIGAGELFF.

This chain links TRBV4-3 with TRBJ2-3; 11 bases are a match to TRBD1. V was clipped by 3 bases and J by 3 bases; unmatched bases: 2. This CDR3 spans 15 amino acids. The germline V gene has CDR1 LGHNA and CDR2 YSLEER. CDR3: CASSHRDRGTDTQYF. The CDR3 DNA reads TGCGCCAGCAGCCACCGGGACAGGGGGACAGATACGCAGTATTTT.

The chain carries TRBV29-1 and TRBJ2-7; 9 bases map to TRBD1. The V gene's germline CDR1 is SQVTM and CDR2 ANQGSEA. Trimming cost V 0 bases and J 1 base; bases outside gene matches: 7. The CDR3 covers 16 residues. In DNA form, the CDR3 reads TGCAGCGTTGAAGATGGACCGGGACAGGGTTCCTACGAGCAGTACTTC. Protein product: CSVEDGPGQGSYEQYF.

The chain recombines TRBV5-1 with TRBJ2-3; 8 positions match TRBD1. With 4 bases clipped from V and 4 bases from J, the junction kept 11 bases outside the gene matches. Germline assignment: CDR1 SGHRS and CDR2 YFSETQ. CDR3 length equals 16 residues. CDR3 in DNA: TGCGCCAGCAGCGCCCTACAGGGGGGTTCGGCAGATACGCAGTATTTT. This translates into CASSALQGGSADTQYF.

This chain's CDR3 is CATRNGAASPLHF. As DNA, the CDR3 is TGTGCCACCAGGAACGGGGCAGCCTCACCCCTCCACTTT. This chain connects TRBV24-1 to TRBJ1-6; possibly TRBD1 for D (5 bases). The CDR3 contains 13 residues. The ends were cut back, 7 bases at V and 10 bases at J, with 13 bases in the middle. CDR1 and CDR2 (germline): KGHDR, SFDVKD.

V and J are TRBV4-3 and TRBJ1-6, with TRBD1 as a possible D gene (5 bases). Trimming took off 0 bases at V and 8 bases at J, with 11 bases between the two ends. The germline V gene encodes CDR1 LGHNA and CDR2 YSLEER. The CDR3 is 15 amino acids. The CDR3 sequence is CASSQEGTKYSPLHF. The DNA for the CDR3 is TGCGCCAGCAGCCAAGAAGGGACCAAGTATTCACCCCTCCACTTT.

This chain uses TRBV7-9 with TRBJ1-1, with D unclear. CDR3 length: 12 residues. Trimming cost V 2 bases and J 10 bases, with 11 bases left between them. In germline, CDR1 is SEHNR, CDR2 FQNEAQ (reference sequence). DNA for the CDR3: TGTGCCAGCAGCTTACGGGAGACGGCAGCTTTCTTT. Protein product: CASSLRETAAFF.

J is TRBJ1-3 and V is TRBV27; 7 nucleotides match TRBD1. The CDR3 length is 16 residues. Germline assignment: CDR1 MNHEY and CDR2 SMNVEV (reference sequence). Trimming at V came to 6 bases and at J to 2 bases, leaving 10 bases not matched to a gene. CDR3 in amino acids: CASSAYRGSAGNTIYF. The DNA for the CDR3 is TGTGCCAGCAGCGCCTACAGGGGTTCGGCTGGAAACACCATATATTTT.

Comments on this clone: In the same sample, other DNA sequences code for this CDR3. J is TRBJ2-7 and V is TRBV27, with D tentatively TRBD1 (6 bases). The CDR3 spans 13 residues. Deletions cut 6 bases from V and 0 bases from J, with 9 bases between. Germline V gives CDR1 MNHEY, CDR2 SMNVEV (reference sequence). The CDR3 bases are TGTGCCAGCAGCAGGGACAACTCCTACGAGCAGTACTTC. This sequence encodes CASSRDNSYEQYF.

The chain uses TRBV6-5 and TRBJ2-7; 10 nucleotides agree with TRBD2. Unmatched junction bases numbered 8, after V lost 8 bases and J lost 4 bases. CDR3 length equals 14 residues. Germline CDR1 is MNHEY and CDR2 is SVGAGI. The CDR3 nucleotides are TGTGCCAGCCGAGCGGGGGGGATGGAGTACGAGCAGTACTTC. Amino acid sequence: CASRAGGMEYEQYF.

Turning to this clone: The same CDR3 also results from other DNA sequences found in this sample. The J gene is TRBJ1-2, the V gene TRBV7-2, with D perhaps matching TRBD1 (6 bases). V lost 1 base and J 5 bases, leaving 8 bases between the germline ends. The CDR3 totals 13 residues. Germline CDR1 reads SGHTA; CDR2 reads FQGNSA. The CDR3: CASSLEGGYGYTF. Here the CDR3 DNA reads TGTGCCAGCAGCTTAGAGGGGGGATATGGCTACACCTTC.

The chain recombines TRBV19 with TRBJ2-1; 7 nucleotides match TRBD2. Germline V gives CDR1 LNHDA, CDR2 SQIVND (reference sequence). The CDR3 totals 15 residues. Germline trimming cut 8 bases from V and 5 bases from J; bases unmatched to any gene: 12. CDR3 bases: TGTGCCAGTTCGGTTCAGTCTAGCGGAAACAATGAGCAGTTCTTC. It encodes CASSVQSSGNNEQFF.

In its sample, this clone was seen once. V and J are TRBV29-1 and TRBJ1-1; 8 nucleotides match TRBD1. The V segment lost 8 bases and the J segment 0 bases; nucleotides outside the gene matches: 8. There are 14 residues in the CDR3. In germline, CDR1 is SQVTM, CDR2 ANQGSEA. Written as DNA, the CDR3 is TGCAGCACTGGGGGGACAGGCATGAACACTGAAGCTTTCTTT. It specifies CSTGGTGMNTEAFF.

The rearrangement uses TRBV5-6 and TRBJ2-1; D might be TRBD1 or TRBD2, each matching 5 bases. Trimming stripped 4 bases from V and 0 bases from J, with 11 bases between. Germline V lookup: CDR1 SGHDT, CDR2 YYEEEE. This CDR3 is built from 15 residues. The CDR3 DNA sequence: TGTGCCAGCAGCCTCTGGGGGAGCTCCTACAATGAGCAGTTCTTC. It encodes CASSLWGSSYNEQFF.

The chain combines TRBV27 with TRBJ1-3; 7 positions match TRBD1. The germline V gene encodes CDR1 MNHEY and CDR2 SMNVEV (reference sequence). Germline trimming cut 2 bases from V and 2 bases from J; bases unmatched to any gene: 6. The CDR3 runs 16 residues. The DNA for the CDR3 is TGTGCCAGCAGTTTAATGTCAGGGGGTACTGGAAACACCATATATTTT. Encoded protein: CASSLMSGGTGNTIYF.